The T cell receptor (beta chain) under discussion was sequenced for a study of spatial heterogeneity in lung cancer. TCRdb passed the 5' RACE reads through MiXCR, listing each CDR3 protein once. The sample includes 42,000 or so distinct CDR3 sequences, about 10% of them seen just once. Stated time point: blood at routine non-recurrence follow-up after resection. This clonotype came up many times. Its antigen remains unknown. Germline-derived CDR1 and CDR2 are SGHTA and FQGNSA. The ends were cut back, 0 bases at V and 4 bases at J, with 10 bases in the middle. CDR3 length: 14 residues. The study, taken as a whole, reports: Detection of ubiquitous tumor TCRs in blood was higher at resection than follow-up.

V and J are TRBV7-2 and TRBJ2-7, with D possibly TRBD1 on 5 matching bases. This TCR derives from a female donor with early-stage non-small cell lung cancer. The source was PBMCs, collected at follow-up. CDR3 region: CASSLAGQSYEQYF. CDR3 nucleotide sequence: TGTGCCAGCAGCTTAGCGGGGCAGTCGTACGAGCAGTACTTC.